The 19 T cell receptor beta chains below come from one sample, sequenced in a study of CD4+ T cells in melanoma. Profiling relied on immunoSEQ multiplex PCR, and the TCRdb table lists in-frame clones only, not all of them. The table shows roughly 7,000 clones, with 45% to 55% occurring only once. Sequencing was done on a sample of cells from a culture (not recorded whether cultured in vitro). These receptors were obtained from a human donor with melanoma.

This rearrangement joins TRBV5-6 to TRBJ1-3; D gene ambiguous. Trimming removed 2 bases at V and 4 bases at J, with 13 bases between. This CDR3 spans 15 amino acids. The V gene's germline CDR1 is SGHDT and CDR2 YYEEEE. CDR3 DNA sequence: TGTGCCAGCAGCTTTTTACAGTTTGACGGAAACACCATATATTTT. It yields the protein CASSFLQFDGNTIYF.

The chain joins TRBV29-1 to TRBJ2-7, with 9 bases fitting TRBD1. Looked up from germline, CDR1 is SQVTM and CDR2 is ANQGSEA. CDR3 length equals 14 residues. The trim removed 6 bases at V and 5 bases at J, leaving 11 bases unmatched. The DNA for the CDR3 is TGCAGCGTGTGGGGACAGGGAACGGTCCACGAGCAGTACTTC. Its translation is CSVWGQGTVHEQYF.

There are a few counts of this clone. This sequence joins TRBV11-2 and TRBJ1-1; maybe TRBD1 (6 bases). The CDR3 extends over 14 amino acids. V gave up 3 bases and J gave up 4 bases, with 12 bases separating them. Germline CDR1 reads SGHAT; CDR2 reads FQNNGV. The DNA for the CDR3 is TGTGCCAGCAGCTTCGGGATCAGGGGCACTGAAGCTTTCTTT. Amino acids: CASSFGIRGTEAFF.

The chain uses TRBV6-6 and TRBJ1-2; D ambiguous. Germline V gene sequence: CDR1 MNHNY, CDR2 SVGAGI (reference sequence). V gave up 0 bases and J gave up 5 bases, with 13 bases separating them. This CDR3 spans 15 amino acids. The CDR3 reads CASSYSGQPWYGYTF. The CDR3 coding sequence is TGTGCCAGCAGTTACTCGGGCCAACCGTGGTATGGCTACACCTTC.

The rearrangement uses TRBV7-8 and TRBJ1-2; 7 nucleotides align to TRBD1. Germline CDR1 SGHVS, CDR2 FQNEAQ. The CDR3 is 13 residues long. V lost 1 base to trimming and J lost 7 bases; unmatched junction nucleotides: 3. This CDR3 is CASSLGGQLGYTF. As DNA, the CDR3 is TGTGCCAGCAGCTTAGGGGGACAGCTTGGCTACACCTTC.

The V gene is TRBV6-1, the J gene TRBJ1-5, with 8 bases matching TRBD1. V lost 7 bases to trimming and J lost 6 bases; unmatched junction nucleotides: 8. This CDR3 is 14 amino acids long. Germline V CDR1 and CDR2: MNHNS, SASEGT. In DNA, the CDR3 is TGTGCCAGCACCCCCAGGGGGCGCTTTCAGCCCCAGCATTTT. Protein: CASTPRGRFQPQHF.

This chain joins TRBV7-9 and TRBJ1-1; D not certain. Trimming cost V 1 base and J 4 bases, with 7 bases left between them. This CDR3 contains 13 residues. The V gene's germline CDR1 is SEHNR and CDR2 FQNEAQ (reference sequence). CDR3 in amino acids: CASSLEGGTEAFF. Written as DNA, the CDR3 is TGTGCCAGCAGCTTAGAGGGAGGCACTGAAGCTTTCTTT.

The V call is TRBV6-1, the J call TRBJ1-2; tentative D call: TRBD1 (5 bases). V shed 8 bases and J shed 4 bases, with 20 bases lying between them. The CDR3 runs to 15 residues. CDR1 is MNHNS, CDR2 SASEGT, per germline. The CDR3 spells CASRGIDSGVYGYTF. Written as DNA, the CDR3 is TGTGCCAGCCGAGGGATAGACAGTGGAGTCTATGGCTACACCTTC.

This chain joins TRBV6-5 and TRBJ1-1; tentatively, D is TRBD1 (5 bases). This CDR3 is built from 13 residues. V lost 6 bases and J lost 1, with 9 bases in between. The germline V gene has CDR1 MNHEY and CDR2 SVGAGI. The CDR3 DNA sequence: TGTGCCAGCAGCAGACAGCAGAACACTGAAGCTTTCTTT. This encodes CASSRQQNTEAFF.

This clone was recorded a few times. The J gene is TRBJ1-6, the V gene TRBV6-5, with D unresolved. The CDR3 length is 14 residues. Germline CDR1 reads MNHEY; CDR2 reads SVGAGI. V was trimmed by 5 bases and J by 7 bases, leaving 12 bases between them. DNA of the CDR3: TGTGCCAGCAGTCCCTGGCAGCAGAATTCACCCCTCCACTTT. This sequence encodes CASSPWQQNSPLHF.

V usage is TRBV5-1 and J usage is TRBJ2-7, with D perhaps TRBD1 or TRBD2 (7 bases each). The CDR3 runs to 15 residues. In germline, CDR1 is SGHRS, CDR2 YFSETQ. Trimming removed 3 bases at V and 1 base at J, with 14 bases between. CDR3 in DNA: TGCGCCAGCAGCTGGCTCCAGGGGGGGTCCTACGAGCAGTACTTC. This translates into CASSWLQGGSYEQYF.

The rearrangement joins TRBV5-1 to TRBJ1-1, with a tentative D call TRBD1 (6 bases). The CDR3 runs to 14 residues. Trimming pared 0 bases from V and 2 bases from J, leaving 8 bases between. The germline CDR1 and CDR2 sequences are SGHRS and YFSETQ. The CDR3 loop is CASSLGRGNTEAFF. The DNA for the CDR3 is TGCGCCAGCAGCTTGGGCAGGGGTAACACTGAAGCTTTCTTT.

The V call is TRBV10-3, the J call TRBJ2-3; D may be TRBD1 or TRBD2 (6 bases each). Trimming removed 8 bases from V and 1 base from J, with 10 bases in between. Germline CDR1 reads ENHRY; CDR2 reads SYGVKD. The CDR3 runs to 13 residues. CDR3 coding DNA: TGTGCCATCCAGGAGGGGGGCACAGATACGCAGTATTTT. It translates to CAIQEGGTDTQYF.

The chain has TRBV5-1 and TRBJ1-1; no firm D call. V dropped 5 bases and J dropped 7 bases, with 9 bases sitting between them. Germline V gene data show CDR1 as SGHRS and CDR2 as YFSETQ. The CDR3 loop spans 11 amino acids. The CDR3 bases are TGCGCCAGCAGACGAGAGGGTGAAGCTTTCTTT. Translating it yields CASRREGEAFF.

This chain links TRBV6-6 with TRBJ2-3; TRBD2 matches at 9 bases. The length of the CDR3 is 15 residues. CDR1 MNHNY and CDR2 SVGAGI come from the germline V gene (reference sequence). V lost 2 bases to trimming and J lost 4 bases; unmatched junction nucleotides: 4. This CDR3 reads CASSYRGGASDTQYF. In nucleotides, the CDR3 is TGTGCCAGCAGTTACCGCGGGGGGGCTTCAGATACGCAGTATTTT.

This chain uses TRBV30 with TRBJ2-3; TRBD2 is a possible D gene (6 bases). CDR3 length: 14 amino acids. CDR1 is GTSNPN and CDR2 is SVGIG in the germline V gene (reference sequence). The V end lost 2 bases, the J end lost 2 bases, and 11 bases lay between the germline ends. The CDR3 sequence is CAWSPGLYTDTQYF. The CDR3 DNA sequence: TGTGCCTGGAGTCCGGGACTCTACACAGATACGCAGTATTTT.

The chain is built from TRBV20-1 and TRBJ1-2; the D is unclear. Germline CDR1 reads DFQATT; CDR2 reads SNEGSKA (reference sequence). The CDR3 sequence is 11 residues long. The germline V and J ends were trimmed by 6 bases and 5 bases, with 10 bases remaining between them. The DNA of the CDR3 is TGCAGTGCAGTCGATAATTATGGCTACACCTTC. This codes for CSAVDNYGYTF.

The sample holds a few counts of this clone. V and J are TRBV30 and TRBJ2-1, with 9 bases that match TRBD2. V was clipped by 7 bases and J by 8 bases; unmatched bases: 15. Germline V gene data show CDR1 as GTSNPN and CDR2 as SVGIG (reference sequence). CDR3 size: 15 residues. Here the CDR3 reads CALQAGGTSWDEQFF. Written as DNA, the CDR3 is TGTGCCTTGCAAGCGGGGGGAACCTCTTGGGATGAGCAGTTCTTC.

V and J are TRBV5-8 and TRBJ1-5; D is perhaps TRBD1 (6 bases). The CDR3 spans 17 residues. Germline V gene sequence: CDR1 SGHTS, CDR2 YDEGEE. V was clipped by 3 bases and J by 2 bases, with 18 bases between them. CDR3 in DNA: TGTGCCAGCAGCTCGGTGATACAGGGTTGGGGCAATCAGCCCCAGCATTTT. This codes for CASSSVIQGWGNQPQHF. The complete variable domain, with remaining parts taken from reference TRBV5-8 and TRBJ1-5, reads EAGVTQSPTHLIKTRGQQATLRCSPISGHTSVYWYQQALGLGLQFLLWYDEGEERNRGNFPPRFSGRQFPNYSSELNVNALELEDSALYLCASSSVIQGWGNQPQHFGDGTRLSIL.